The clone carrying this T cell receptor (beta chain) turned up a few times. Its antigen is not known. Participants with HIV, all of them, were treated in the United States. Amounts of roughly 0.95-11 million cryopreserved PBMC were held in the samples before DNA extraction. This record belongs to a study of long-term antiretroviral therapy in people with HIV. Study-level results: Blood was collected between 2004 and 2017, possibly under older ART regimens. The clones with expansion before ART were dominant in the repertoire at all time points.

With survey level as its setting, the immunoSEQ assay was v3.0. Only in-frame clones appear in the TCRdb table, and some are missing; sequencing was by immunoSEQ multiplex PCR. The sample lists about 17,000 clones, about 91% occurring once. This specimen consisted of unsorted PBMCs, obtained 0.3 years after starting antiretroviral therapy. The receptor was isolated from a man in his sixties with HIV.

The CDR3 DNA reads as TGTGCCAGCAGTTACGATACGCAGTATTTT. Protein sequence: CASSYDTQYF. The J gene is TRBJ2-3, the V gene TRBV6-5; no reliable D call. The CDR3 is 10 amino acids. V was trimmed by 2 bases and J by 6 bases, leaving 0 bases between them. The germline V gene encodes CDR1 MNHEY and CDR2 SVGAGI.